The 7 T cell receptor beta chains in this list originate from one sample, sequenced in a study of blood T cell repertoires in COVID-19. The protocol was immunoSEQ multiplex PCR, while the TCRdb copy is restricted to in-frame clones and leaves out a portion. The table includes hundreds of thousands of clones, more than 75% detected once. The sample comprised peripheral blood. These receptors originate from a woman in her fifties or sixties who had recovered from COVID-19.

The gene calls are TRBV7-3 and TRBJ1-2; 9 positions agree with TRBD1. J gave up 4 bases and V 5 bases, and 8 bases lay outside the gene matches. The CDR3 sequence is 15 residues long. Germline V CDR1 and CDR2: SGHTA, FQGTGA. CDR3 sequence: CASSPRTGDAYGYTF. The CDR3, as DNA: TGTGCCAGCAGCCCCCGGACAGGGGACGCCTATGGCTACACCTTC.

In DNA form, the CDR3 reads TGTGCCAGCTCACCGGCGGGGGGGGACACTGAAGCTTTCTTT. It is translated as CASSPAGGDTEAFF. This sequence joins TRBV18 and TRBJ1-1; D may be TRBD1 (5 bases). The CDR3 sequence is 14 residues long. The ends were cut back, 3 bases at V and 3 bases at J, with 11 bases in the middle. Per the germline V gene, CDR1 is KGHSH and CDR2 is LQKENI.

The genes are TRBV7-8 and TRBJ2-5, with D tentatively TRBD2 (5 bases). The CDR3 length is 13 residues. The V and J ends lost 0 bases and 6 bases respectively, with 8 bases between them. CDR1 is SGHVS and CDR2 is FQNEAQ in the germline V gene. The CDR3 DNA reads as TGTGCCAGCAGCTTAGCGGGAGCTCAGACCCAGTACTTC. This codes for CASSLAGAQTQYF.

The V and J genes are TRBV9 and TRBJ2-7; TRBD1 is a possible D gene (5 bases). Germline lookup yields CDR1 SGDLS and CDR2 YYNGEE. This CDR3 has 16 residues. The germline V and J ends were trimmed by 4 bases and 3 bases, with 20 bases remaining between them. CDR3 loop: CASSPRAQQEYYEQYF. The CDR3 coding sequence is TGTGCCAGCAGCCCCCGGGCGCAACAGGAATACTACGAGCAGTACTTC.

CDR3 coding DNA: TGTGCCAGTAGTAATCCTGGACAGGGTGGAGGAGACGAGCAGTACTTC. Translated: CASSNPGQGGGDEQYF. This chain joins TRBV19 and TRBJ2-7; 8 nucleotides line up with TRBD1. Unmatched junction bases numbered 13, after V lost 4 bases and J lost 5 bases. The CDR3 contains 16 residues. CDR1 LNHDA and CDR2 SQIVND come from the germline V gene (reference sequence).

The rearrangement joins TRBV6-5 to TRBJ2-7; TRBD2 matches 11 bases. This CDR3 has 14 residues. V dropped 7 bases and J dropped 5; count of bases not matched to a gene: 7. Germline CDR1 is MNHEY and CDR2 is SVGAGI. CDR3 loop: CASTLSGGADEQYF. The CDR3, as DNA: TGTGCCAGCACCCTTAGCGGGGGGGCAGACGAGCAGTACTTC.

The rearrangement links TRBV13 to TRBJ1-2; D perhaps matches TRBD1 (6 bases). V lost 2 bases and J 7 bases, leaving 26 bases between the germline ends. The length of the CDR3 is 18 residues. Looked up from germline, CDR1 is PRHDT and CDR2 is FYEKMQ (reference sequence). This chain's CDR3 is CASSLLFRGTPDDSGYTF. The CDR3 DNA is TGTGCCAGCAGCTTATTGTTTAGAGGGACACCGGACGATAGTGGCTACACCTTC. The full variable domain, in which reference TRBV13 and TRBJ1-2 provide the parts outside the CDR3, is AAGVIQSPRHLIKEKRETATLKCYPIPRHDTVYWYQQGPGQDPQFLISFYEKMQSDKGSIPDRFSAQQFSDYHSELNMSSLELGDSALYFCASSLLFRGTPDDSGYTFGSGTRLTVV.